This entry concerns a single T cell receptor beta chain. As processed by the authors: Reference gene primer amplification in the assay estimated nucleated cell counts. Here immunoSEQ multiplex PCR was the method, and the copy in TCRdb shows in-frame clones only, minus some. D and trimming come from the DNA, and the V and J calls and clone size come from that table. The sample has roughly 100,000 clones, about 88% seen once. CDR3 length: 15 amino acids. V was cut by 6 bases and J by 1 base, with 12 bases left in between. Germline CDR1 and CDR2: LGHDT and YNNKEL (reference sequence). This entry is derived from a study of blood T cell repertoires in COVID-19. Whole-study context: The study drew acute and convalescent COVID-19 samples from the United States, Italy and Spain. From T cells, B-cell-depleted T cells, or PBMCs came the material, which was cDNA or gDNA.

This sequence originates from a human donor in a cohort sampled during active COVID-19. The chain combines TRBV3-1 (or the pseudogene TRBV3-2) with TRBJ2-2; D remains ambiguous. The specimen was peripheral blood. CDR3 nucleotide sequence: TGTGCCAGCAGACCCATGAGTGGGAACACCGGGGAGCTGTTTTTT. Translation: CASRPMSGNTGELFF.